These T cell receptor beta chains were read from a single sample in a study of a mutant IDH1 vaccine in newly diagnosed glioma. Some clones are missing from TCRdb's copy, which holds only in-frame ones; the method was immunoSEQ multiplex PCR. Seen here are 38,000 or so clones, roughly four fifths observed once, and the top ten hold around 5.1%. Their antigens are not known. The sequences come from PBMCs, collected from a glioma patient whose treatment included an IDH1 peptide vaccine. These receptors were obtained from a man in his forties with glioma. CDR3s include the opening cysteine and the closing phenylalanine or tryptophan. A D gene is named only where the DNA matches it firmly. Size is stated for part of the rows, as once, few or many counts, or as a class when the clone is expanded.

TRBV19	TRBD2	TRBJ2-7	.	TGTGCCAGTAGCCTACTAGCGGGAGCGGTCGAGCAGTACTTC	CASSLLAGAVEQYF
TRBV18	.	TRBJ1-3	.	TGTGCCAGCTGCGCGCTGGGGGGAAACACCATATATTTT	CASCALGGNTIYF
TRBV30	.	TRBJ1-2	once	TGTGCCTGGAGCATGGACAACTCGGGCTACACCTTC	CAWSMDNSGYTF
TRBV5-1	.	TRBJ2-7	few	TGCGCCAGCAGCTTGGAGGGCAGGGTAGTATACGAGCAGTACTTC	CASSLEGRVVYEQYF
TRBV10-2	.	TRBJ1-2	.	TGCGCCAGCAGTGAGTTTTCCAGGGGAAGTTTTGGCTACACCTTC	CASSEFSRGSFGYTF
TRBV5-4	TRBD2	TRBJ2-2	once	TGTGCCAGCAGCACCGCGACTAGCCGGGGGGCCGGGGAGCTGTTTTTT	CASSTATSRGAGELFF
TRBV10-2	TRBD1	TRBJ1-4	few	TGCGCCAGCAGTGAGACCAGGACAGGGAATAATGAAAAACTGTTTTTT	CASSETRTGNNEKLFF
TRBV5-1	TRBD1	TRBJ2-1	.	TGCGCCAGCAGCTTGTTACAGGGGAGCAACAATGAGCAGTTCTTC	CASSLLQGSNNEQFF
TRBV7-8	.	TRBJ1-5	.	TGTGCCAGCAGCGGGGGGTGGGGAGATCAGCCCCAGCATTTT	CASSGGWGDQPQHF
TRBV6-6	TRBD2	TRBJ2-1	.	TGTGCCAGCACCACCACGACTAGCGGGAGTTACAATGAGCAGTTCTTC	CASTTTTSGSYNEQFF
TRBV5-5	TRBD1	TRBJ2-5	.	TGTGCCAGCAGCTTGGAGGGACAGGGTGAGGAGACCCAGTACTTC	CASSLEGQGEETQYF
TRBV30	.	TRBJ2-7	.	TGTGCCTGGAGCGGTCCAAAACCTTACTTC	CAWSGPKPYF
TRBV5-1	.	TRBJ2-3	.	TGCGCCAGCAGCTTCGGTACCCATAGCACAGATACGCAGTATTTT	CASSFGTHSTDTQYF
TRBV5-4	TRBD1	TRBJ2-7	.	TGTGCCAGCAGCCCTACAGGGGGAAGTGGATACGAGCAGTACTTC	CASSPTGGSGYEQYF
TRBV11-2	.	TRBJ2-5	.	TGTGCCAGCAGCTTATGGGGATCGGGAGAGACCCAGTACTTC	CASSLWGSGETQYF
TRBV11-3	TRBD2	TRBJ2-7	.	TGTGCCAGCAGCCCTACTAGCGGCTACGAGCAGTACTTC	CASSPTSGYEQYF
TRBV4-3	.	TRBJ1-4	.	TGCGCCAGCAGCCAAGATGGTGTGGACCTTAATGAAAAACTGTTTTTT	CASSQDGVDLNEKLFF
TRBV7-7	TRBD2	TRBJ2-1	.	TGTGCTAGCAGCCCACGACGACTAGCGGGGAGACTCTACAATGAGCAGTTCTTC	CASSPRRLAGRLYNEQFF
TRBV7-9	TRBD2	TRBJ2-1	.	TGTGCCAGCAGCTTAGTGCGGGGGGCGGGATCCTACTCCTACAATGAGCAGTTCTTC	CASSLVRGAGSYSYNEQFF
TRBV19	.	TRBJ2-1	.	TGTGCCAGTAGTATGTGGCAGTTCTCTAATGAGCAGTTCTTC	CASSMWQFSNEQFF
TRBV7-2	TRBD1	TRBJ1-5	.	TGTGCCAGCAGCGAACAGGGGAGCCAGCCCCAGCATTTT	CASSEQGSQPQHF
TRBV18	.	TRBJ1-6	.	TGTGCCAGCTCACAGGAGGGGATCGGTTCACCCCTCCACTTT	CASSQEGIGSPLHF
TRBV30	.	TRBJ1-3	.	TGTGCCTGGGGGAAACTGGACGGTAGCTCTGGAAACACCATATATTTT	CAWGKLDGSSGNTIYF
TRBV10-3	.	TRBJ1-2	.	TGTGCCATCAGTGTGTCACCTAACTATGGCTACACCTTC	CAISVSPNYGYTF
TRBV9	.	TRBJ2-7	.	TGTGCCAGCAGCGTAGGTCCCGGGTACGAGCAGTACTTC	CASSVGPGYEQYF
TRBV4-3	.	TRBJ2-5	.	TGCGCCAGCAGCCAGGGCCTCCGCTGGGGGGAGACCCAGTACTTC	CASSQGLRWGETQYF
TRBV4-2	TRBD2	TRBJ2-7	.	TGTGCCAGCAGCCAAGATGGGGCGGGAGGAAAGTACTTC	CASSQDGAGGKYF
TRBV25-1	.	TRBJ2-7	.	TGTGCCACCCAGACGTTTGGTTCCTACGAGCAGTACTTC	CATQTFGSYEQYF
TRBV6-9	.	TRBJ2-3	.	TGTGCCAGCAGTTCCCGGCGCGGCACAGATACGCAGTATTTT	CASSSRRGTDTQYF
TRBV9	.	TRBJ2-2	.	TGTGCCAGCAGCGTTTATGCCAACACCGGGGAGCTGTTTTTT	CASSVYANTGELFF
TRBV18	.	TRBJ2-5	once	TGTGCCAGCTCACTCCGGACCCAAGAGACCCAGTACTTC	CASSLRTQETQYF